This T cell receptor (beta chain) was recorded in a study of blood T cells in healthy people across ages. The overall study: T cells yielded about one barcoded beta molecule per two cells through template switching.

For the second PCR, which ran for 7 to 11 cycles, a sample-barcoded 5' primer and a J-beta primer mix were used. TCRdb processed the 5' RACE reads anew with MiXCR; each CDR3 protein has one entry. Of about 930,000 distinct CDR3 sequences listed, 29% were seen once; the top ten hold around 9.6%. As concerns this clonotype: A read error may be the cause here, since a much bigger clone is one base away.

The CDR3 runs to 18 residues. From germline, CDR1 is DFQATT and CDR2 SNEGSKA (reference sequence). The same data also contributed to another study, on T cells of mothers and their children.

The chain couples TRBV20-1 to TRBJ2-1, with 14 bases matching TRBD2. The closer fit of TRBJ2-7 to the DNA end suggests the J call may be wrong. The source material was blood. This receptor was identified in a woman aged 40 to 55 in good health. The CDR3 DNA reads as TGCAGTGCCACCCAGGGGACTAGCGGGGGTCCAACCTACAATGAGCAGTACTTC. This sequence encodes CSATQGTSGGPTYNEQYF.